Included here is one TCR beta chain sequence, with context. Its antigen remains unknown. In germline, CDR1 is SGDLS, CDR2 YYNGEE. The CDR3 is made up of 16 amino acids. The data were obtained in a study of T cells expressing NK-cell markers. Study details: One of the eight sequenced donors was seronegative, whereas the other seven were HCMV-seropositive.

Researchers built TCR beta cDNA using 5'RACE template switching with UMIs. TCRdb derives one entry per CDR3 protein from the 5' RACE reads, leaving out DNA. This repertoire includes around 470,000 distinct CDR3 sequences. Study conclusions and caveats: Four of the donors also had these clonotypes leading their CD3+CD56-NKG2C+ fraction. Of the CD8+ T cell pool in six donors, roughly 1.0-8% was accounted for by dominant NKG2C+ clonotypes.

This clonotype was sampled from a woman in her forties or fifties in good health. The source material was blood T cells: a sorted CD56 or NKG2C T cell subset, CD4+ or CD8+ T cells, or bulk PBMC T cells (not recorded which). This chain uses TRBV9 with TRBJ2-4; there is no DNA to check the TCRdb D call of TRBD1. CDR3 in amino acids: CASSVGQGSGKNIQYF.